This TCR beta chain is from a study of identical twins. Notes on the study in general: Out-of-frame TCR alpha sharing observed in monozygotic twins exceeded model estimates.

The table lists this clonotype with many counts. Its antigen is not known. In TCRdb, the 5' RACE reads were re-called with MiXCR into one record per CDR3 protein. The data contain roughly 260,000 distinct CDR3 sequences, 7.5% of them singletons. The CDR3 contains 13 residues. V was cut by 0 bases and J by 5 bases, with 8 bases left in between. CDR1 is SGHRS and CDR2 is YFSETQ in the germline V gene. This sample was also put to use in a study of yellow fever vaccine responses in identical twins.

The TCR sequence derives from a woman aged 18-30 years in good health. This chain joins TRBV5-1 and TRBJ2-5; no clear D gene. The material sequenced was CD8+ T cells sorted from blood. The CDR3 nucleotides read TGCGCCAGCAGCTTGGTTAGCTGGGAGACCCAGTACTTC. This codes for CASSLVSWETQYF.